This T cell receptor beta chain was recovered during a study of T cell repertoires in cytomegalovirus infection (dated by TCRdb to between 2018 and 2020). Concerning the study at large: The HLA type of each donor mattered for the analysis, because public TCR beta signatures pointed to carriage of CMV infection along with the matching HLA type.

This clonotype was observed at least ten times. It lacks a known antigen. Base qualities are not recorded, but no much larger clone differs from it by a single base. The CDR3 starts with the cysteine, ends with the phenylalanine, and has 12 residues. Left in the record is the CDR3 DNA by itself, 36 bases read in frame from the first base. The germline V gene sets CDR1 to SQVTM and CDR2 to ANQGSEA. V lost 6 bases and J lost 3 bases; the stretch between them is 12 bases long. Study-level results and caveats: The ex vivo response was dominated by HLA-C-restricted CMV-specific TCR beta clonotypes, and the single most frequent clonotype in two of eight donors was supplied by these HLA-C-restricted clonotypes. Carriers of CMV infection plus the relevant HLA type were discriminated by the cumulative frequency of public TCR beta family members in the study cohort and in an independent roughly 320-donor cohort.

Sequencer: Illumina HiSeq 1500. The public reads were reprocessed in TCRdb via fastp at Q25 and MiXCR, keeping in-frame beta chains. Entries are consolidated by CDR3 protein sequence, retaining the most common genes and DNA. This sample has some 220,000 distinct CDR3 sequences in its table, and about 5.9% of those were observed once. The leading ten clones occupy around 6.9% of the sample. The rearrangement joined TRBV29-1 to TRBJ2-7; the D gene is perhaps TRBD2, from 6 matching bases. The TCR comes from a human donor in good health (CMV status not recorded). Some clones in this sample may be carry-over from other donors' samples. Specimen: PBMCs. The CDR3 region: CSVSLGGYEQYF. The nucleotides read TGCAGCGTCTCCCTCGGGGGCTACGAGCAGTACTTC.